The following is a TCR beta chain sequence with its context. This clone's antigen is unknown. No clone much larger than this one lies a single base away; base qualities are absent. The collaborating institutions used their own protocols to collect whole blood in K2EDTA tubes. For TCRbeta analysis, collaborators shipped samples in one of three forms: frozen whole blood, isolated PBMCs, or DNA extracted from either of those sample types. This entry comes from a study of blood T cell repertoires in COVID-19 (dated by TCRdb to the early 2020s). With regard to the full study: Samples from collaborators originated in the United States, Italy and Spain and spanned both the acute and convalescent phases of COVID-19. Nearly every sample came with metadata listing a de-identified subject ID, COVID-19 status, age in years and sex. The prospective study material was composed of cDNA or gDNA derived from T cells, B-cell-depleted T cells, or PBMCs. Where available, HLA class I and class II types were taken from metadata supplied by the sample provider and were not determined by assay-based typing. The dataset comprised deeply sampled blood TCRbeta repertoires from subjects exposed to, actively infected with, or recovered from COVID-19. The repertoires were released in a freely available public database meant as a resource for research on the immune response to SARS-CoV-2. Samples were obtained from the ongoing ImmuneRACE study (first 160 participants) and from 1,200 or so subjects provided by 6 global collaborators.

Overall study results and their limits: The quantity of clinical and demographic metadata differed by source and by participant and was supplied without curation.

The CDR1 and CDR2 encoded by the germline V gene are SGHDT and YYEEEE. The CDR3 goes from the cysteine to the phenylalanine over 15 residues. Only CDR3 DNA remains: 45 bases, in frame from the first base. V lost 3 bases and J lost 12 bases, and the count of bases not matched to a germline gene is 11. TCRbeta CDR3 regions were amplified from genomic DNA by means of the immunoSEQ Assay, a bias-controlled multiplex PCR. Regarding the original processing steps: Nucleated cell counts per sample were estimated from amplification of reference gene primers within the assay. To quantify the absolute abundance of each unique TCRbeta CDR3 rearrangement, sequence reads were collapsed and filtered. For each sample, productive Simpson clonality was calculated by taking the square root of Simpson's diversity index across productive rearrangements. TCRdb mirrors the immuneACCESS table, restricted to in-frame sequences. Some clones are absent from its copies; in checked studies, under half trace to an unresolved V gene, and the reason for the others is unknown. V and J calls and clone size are those listed in that table; D and trimming were worked out from the DNA. This sample is represented by about 130,000 clones; about 80% of them were singletons. 3% to 3.5% of the sample is taken by the ten largest.

The origin of this receptor is a woman aged 80 or over with acute or convalescent COVID-19. The specimen sequenced was peripheral blood. The sequence is built from TRBV5-6 and TRBJ1-6; a stretch of 8 junction bases matches TRBD1. The CDR3 protein: CASSSSFGQGIPLHF. The bases read TGTGCCAGCAGCTCCAGTTTTGGACAGGGTATACCCCTCCACTTT.